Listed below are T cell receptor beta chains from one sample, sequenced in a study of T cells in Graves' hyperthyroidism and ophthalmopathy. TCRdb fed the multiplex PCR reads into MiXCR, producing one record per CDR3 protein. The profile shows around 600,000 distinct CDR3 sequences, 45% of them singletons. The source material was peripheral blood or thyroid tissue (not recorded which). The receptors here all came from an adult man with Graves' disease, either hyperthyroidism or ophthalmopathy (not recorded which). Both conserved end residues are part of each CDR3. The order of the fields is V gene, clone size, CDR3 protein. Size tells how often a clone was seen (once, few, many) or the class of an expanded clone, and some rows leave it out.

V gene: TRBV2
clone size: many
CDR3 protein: CASSQTGDEQYF

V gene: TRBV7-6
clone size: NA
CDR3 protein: CASSYEQDYEQYF

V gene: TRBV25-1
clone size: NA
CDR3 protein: CASSPGQGLGEAFF

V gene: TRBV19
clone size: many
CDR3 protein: CASSYGFDQPQHF

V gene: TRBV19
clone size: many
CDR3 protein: CASSMGTGPQPQHF

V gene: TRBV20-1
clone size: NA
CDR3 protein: CSATTVNQPQHF

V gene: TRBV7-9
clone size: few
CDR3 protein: CASSQDPPVGGISDEQYF

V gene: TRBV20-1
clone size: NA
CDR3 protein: CSASRTGGSSGTQYF

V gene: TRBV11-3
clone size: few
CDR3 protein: CASSLIGRTGEQYF

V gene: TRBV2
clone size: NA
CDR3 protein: CASRSSWSSPLHF

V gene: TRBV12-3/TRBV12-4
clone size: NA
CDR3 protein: CASSRMTEASF

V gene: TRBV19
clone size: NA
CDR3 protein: CASSVDSRATIYF

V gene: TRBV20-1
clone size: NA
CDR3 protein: CSASPGTILPEQYF

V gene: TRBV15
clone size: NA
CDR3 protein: CAASSQGTLAQETQYF

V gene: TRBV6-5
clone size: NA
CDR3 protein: CASRPLGGGNSPLHF

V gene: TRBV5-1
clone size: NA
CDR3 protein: CASSWTFGYGYTF

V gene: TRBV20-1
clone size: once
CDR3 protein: CSARRGAERPRKEWLTF

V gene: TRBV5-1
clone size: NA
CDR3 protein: CASSLAPGYTF

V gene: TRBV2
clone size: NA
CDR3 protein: CASSTQTGAEQPQYF

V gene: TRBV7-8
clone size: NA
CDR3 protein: CASSSLVTTNEKLFF

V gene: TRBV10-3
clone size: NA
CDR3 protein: CAISEGGFDGYTF

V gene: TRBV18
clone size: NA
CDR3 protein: CASSPVGGTGGSNTEAFF

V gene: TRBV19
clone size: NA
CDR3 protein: CASRERSANEKLFF

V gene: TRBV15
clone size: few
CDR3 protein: CATSRAGQGF

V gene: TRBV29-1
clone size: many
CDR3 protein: CSVQTTPMNTEAFF

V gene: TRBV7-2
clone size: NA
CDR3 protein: CASSLGSDSYYEQYF

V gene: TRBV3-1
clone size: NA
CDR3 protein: CASSQFQDRADYEQYF

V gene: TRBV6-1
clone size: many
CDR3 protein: CASREGGRFGQPQHF

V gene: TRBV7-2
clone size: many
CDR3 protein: CASSLSRQGLTDEQYF

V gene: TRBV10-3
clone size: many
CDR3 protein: CAISESEGFQPQHF

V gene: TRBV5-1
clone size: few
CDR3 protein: CASSLVRTAQETQYF

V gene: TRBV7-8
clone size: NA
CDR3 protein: CASSQPGSDTEAFF

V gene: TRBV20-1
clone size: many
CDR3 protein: CSARRLQSYEQYF

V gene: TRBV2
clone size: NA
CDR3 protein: CASSEGGGANTGELFF

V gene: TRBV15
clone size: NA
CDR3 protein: CATSRQGLEKLFF

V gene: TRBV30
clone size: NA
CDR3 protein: CAWSVRDGYTF

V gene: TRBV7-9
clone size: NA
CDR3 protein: CASGGELAGGPGQETQYF